This T cell receptor beta chain was sequenced in a study of CD8 T cells in ankylosing spondylitis. Regarding this clonotype: Its antigen is as yet unknown.

TCRdb called the 5' RACE reads again in MiXCR, with one record for every CDR3 protein. The table includes more than 110,000 distinct CDR3 sequences, roughly 8% detected once. This CDR3 comprises 13 residues. V was clipped by 6 bases and J by 7 bases; unmatched bases: 8. Study conclusions and caveats: Fewer than 10 highly homologous variants made up a TCR beta motif that seemed to typify ankylosing spondylitis blood.

The specimen was synovial fluid, either unsorted or a sorted T cell fraction (not recorded which). This chain links TRBV12-3 or TRBV12-4 with TRBJ2-5; 7 bases line up with TRBD2. The clonotype was recovered from a male donor with ankylosing spondylitis. The CDR3 bases are TGTGCCAGCAGCCTGGGACTATCCGTGACCCAGTACTTC. Translation gives CASSLGLSVTQYF.